The present T cell receptor (beta chain) was sequenced within a study of a mutant IDH1 vaccine in newly diagnosed glioma. A remark on this clone: As yet, its antigen is unknown.

The method was immunoSEQ multiplex PCR; TCRdb's version includes in-frame clones alone and lacks a portion of them. The table includes about 40,000 clones, 82% detected once. Time point given: week 47, end of study. What each vaccine dose contained was 300 ug of mutant IDH1 20-mer peptide, accompanied by topical imiquimod. Study-level results: The vaccine induced immune responses, and these occurred in 80% to 95% of patients.

V lost 0 bases and J 4 bases, leaving 14 bases between the germline ends. The CDR3 totals 15 residues. The germline V gene encodes CDR1 GTSNPN and CDR2 SVGIG (reference sequence). The specimen comprised PBMCs, sampled from a glioma patient whose treatment included an IDH1 peptide vaccine. This clonotype was sampled from a man aged 18 to 30 with glioma. Some clones in this sample may be carry-over from other donors' samples. The chain combines TRBV30 with TRBJ2-3, with D maybe TRBD2 (6 bases). The CDR3 bases are TGTGCCTGGAGTGTACCGGGACTTGTCGCAGATACGCAGTATTTT. Translation: CAWSVPGLVADTQYF.